This T cell receptor beta chain was profiled in a study of cytomegalovirus exposure and HLA in healthy donors. Whole-study findings and limits: Rarity marked most TCR sequences, yet some public TCRs occurred in many donors.

Deletions cut 4 bases from V and 0 bases from J, with 10 bases between. The V gene's germline CDR1 is SGHDT and CDR2 YYEEEE. The CDR3 has 14 residues. The table came from immunoSEQ multiplex PCR; TCRdb's copy has only in-frame clones and leaves some out. The sample lists approximately 180,000 clones; just under 90% were seen once. Points on this clone: What it binds is unknown.

The TCR was taken from a woman younger than 45 in good health and CMV-seronegative. The sample comprised PBMCs. The chain combines TRBV5-6 with TRBJ1-1; D not resolved. The CDR3 sequence is CASSEILLNTEAFF. The CDR3 DNA sequence: TGTGCCAGCAGCGAAATCCTACTGAACACTGAAGCTTTCTTT.